A single sample is the source of the 2 T cell receptor beta chains below, sequenced in a study of T cells in Graves' hyperthyroidism and ophthalmopathy. TCR beta CDR3 regions were amplified from RNA. Carried out on the TCR CDR3, a first-round RT-PCR used the HTBI primer set. TCRdb re-called the multiplex PCR reads through MiXCR, storing one row per CDR3 protein. Of 95,000 to 110,000 distinct CDR3 sequences detected, about 16% appear once; the ten largest clones hold around two fifths. Sample: blood. The receptors stem from a woman in her forties or fifties with Graves' hyperthyroidism.

This clonotype was detected many times. Here the CDR3 DNA reads TGCAGTGCGACACAGGGGGCCCTGAACACTGAAGCTTTCTTT. It encodes CSATQGALNTEAFF. The V and J genes are TRBV20-1 and TRBJ1-1; the match to TRBD1 covers 9 bases. V was clipped by 6 bases and J by 0 bases; unmatched bases: 5. Germline lookup yields CDR1 DFQATT and CDR2 SNEGSKA (reference sequence). This CDR3 contains 14 residues.

The DNA of the CDR3 is TGCAGTGCTAGTACTAGCGGAAACACAGATACGCAGTATTTT. It is translated as CSASTSGNTDTQYF. This rearrangement joins TRBV20-1 to TRBJ2-3, with 8 bases fitting TRBD2. CDR3 length: 14 amino acids. Germline V lookup: CDR1 DFQATT, CDR2 SNEGSKA (reference sequence). Losses at the gene ends were 3 bases for V and 2 bases for J; bases not matched to a gene: 4.